The 10 T cell receptor beta chains below were found in one sample sequenced in a study of T cells in Graves' hyperthyroidism and ophthalmopathy (dated by TCRdb to about 2019). Library preparation used multiplex PCR. Sequencing took place on an Illumina HiSeq 2000. The TCR beta CDR3 regions were amplified from the RNA transcripts. A first-round RT-PCR of the TCR CDR3 used the HTBI primer set with the Qiagen OneStep RT-PCR kit. The public reads were quality trimmed at Q25 with fastp and then assembled into clones with MiXCR by TCRdb, keeping productive beta chains. Rows with one shared CDR3 protein collapse into an entry with the most common genes and DNA. Counted in this sample were about 110,000 distinct CDR3 sequences; more than 15% of them appeared once. The ten largest clones take up around 42% of the sample. The sample consisted of blood. The receptor source for this set is a woman between 45 and 65 years old with Graves' hyperthyroidism.

This clonotype was recorded at least ten times. V usage is TRBV5-6 and J usage is TRBJ2-5; 11 nucleotides align to TRBD2. The CDR3 totals 16 residues. Germline V gene data show CDR1 as SGHDT and CDR2 as YYEEEE. V lost 3 bases, J lost 4 bases, and 8 bases stayed unmatched. CDR3 bases: TGTGCCAGCAGCTCACTAGCGGGAGAGGGGACAGAGACCCAGTACTTC. It yields the protein CASSSLAGEGTETQYF.

The chain joins TRBV20-1 to TRBJ2-1; no reliable D call. The germline V and J ends were trimmed by 2 bases and 4 bases, with 0 bases remaining between them. The CDR3 runs 10 residues. Germline lookup yields CDR1 DFQATT and CDR2 SNEGSKA (reference sequence). The CDR3 loop is CSARYNEQFF. The CDR3 DNA reads as TGCAGTGCTAGATACAATGAGCAGTTCTTC.

This clonotype was detected ten times or more. The chain combines TRBV2 with TRBJ2-1; TRBD1 might be the D (5 bases). Germline-derived CDR1 and CDR2 are SNHLY and FYNNEI. Trimming pared 1 base from V and 5 bases from J, leaving 12 bases between. This CDR3 region has 15 residues. CDR3 amino acids: CASSEGFRQNNEQFF. Written as DNA, the CDR3 is TGTGCCAGCAGTGAAGGTTTTCGACAGAACAATGAGCAGTTCTTC.

Ten or more counts support this clonotype. As DNA, the CDR3 is TGTGCCAGCAGTTACGGACAGAGCAATGAGCAGTTCTTC. It yields the protein CASSYGQSNEQFF. The J gene is TRBJ2-1, the V gene TRBV6-6, with TRBD1 as a possible D gene (6 bases). V was trimmed by 2 bases and J by 6 bases, leaving 8 bases between them. The length of the CDR3 is 13 residues. Germline V gene lookup returns CDR1 MNHNY and CDR2 SVGAGI (reference sequence).

This chain joins TRBV24-1 and TRBJ1-2, with D possibly matching TRBD1 (6 bases). Germline-derived CDR1 and CDR2 are KGHDR and SFDVKD. V was pared by 0 bases and J by 2 bases, with 6 bases between. The CDR3 length is 14 residues. CDR3 nucleotide sequence: TGTGCCACCAGTGATTTGGGACAGAACTATGGCTACACCTTC. Translating it yields CATSDLGQNYGYTF.

The J gene is TRBJ2-3, the V gene TRBV5-1; 9 bases map to TRBD2. After removal of 0 bases from V and 2 bases from J, the junction contained 7 bases not matched to a gene. This CDR3 has 17 residues. The germline V gene encodes CDR1 SGHRS and CDR2 YFSETQ. The CDR3 reads CASSLGSSGTSTDTQYF. CDR3 coding DNA: TGCGCCAGCAGCTTGGGGTCTAGCGGGACCTCCACAGATACGCAGTATTTT.

This clonotype was seen ten or more times. V and J are TRBV28 and TRBJ2-3; the match to TRBD2 covers 9 bases. Germline V gene lookup returns CDR1 MDHEN and CDR2 SYDVKM. This CDR3 comprises 15 residues. The trim removed 5 bases at V and 0 bases at J, leaving 3 bases unmatched. Here the CDR3 reads CASSLTSGSTDTQYF. For the CDR3, the DNA is TGTGCCAGCAGTCTGACTAGCGGTAGCACAGATACGCAGTATTTT. The whole variable domain, remainder taken from reference TRBV28 and TRBJ2-3, is DVKVTQSSRYLVKRTGEKVFLECVQDMDHENMFWYRQDPGLGLRLIYFSYDVKMKEKGDIPEGYSVSREKKERFSLILESASTNQTSMYLCASSLTSGSTDTQYFGPGTRLTVL.

This clonotype was detected only a few times. This chain links TRBV29-1 with TRBJ1-1; 11 bases line up with TRBD1. CDR3 length: 12 residues. CDR1 SQVTM and CDR2 ANQGSEA come from the germline V gene. J gave up 5 bases and V 7 bases, and 3 bases lay outside the gene matches. CDR3 region: CSGTGGYTEAFF. CDR3 DNA: TGCAGCGGGACAGGGGGCTATACTGAAGCTTTCTTT. Based on the CDR3 plus reference TRBV29-1 and TRBJ1-1, the full variable domain is SAVISQKPSRDICQRGTSLTIQCQVDSQVTMMFWYRQQPGQSLTLIATANQGSEATYESGFVIDKFPISRPNLTFSTLTVSNMSPEDSSIYLCSGTGGYTEAFFGQGTRLTVV.

In this sample, this clonotype turned up many times. The V and J genes are TRBV29-1 and TRBJ2-1; D gene unclear. The CDR3 totals 11 residues. V lost 6 bases and J lost 7, with 10 bases in between. Germline V gene sequence: CDR1 SQVTM, CDR2 ANQGSEA. CDR3 in DNA: TGCAGCGTAGGCGAGTTAAATGAGCAGTTCTTC. Translating gives CSVGELNEQFF.

This chain connects TRBV11-2 to TRBJ2-4, with 9 bases fitting TRBD2. Germline lookup yields CDR1 SGHAT and CDR2 FQNNGV. Losses at the gene ends were 3 bases for V and 7 bases for J; bases not matched to a gene: 10. CDR3 length: 16 amino acids. Here the CDR3 reads CASSLGVSGRWNIQYF. CDR3 bases: TGTGCCAGCAGCTTGGGGGTTAGCGGGAGATGGAACATTCAGTACTTC. The variable domain in full, with the rest retrieved from reference TRBV11-2 and TRBJ2-4, is EAGVAQSPRYKIIEKRQSVAFWCNPISGHATLYWYQQILGQGPKLLIQFQNNGVVDDSQLPKDRFSAERLKGVDSTLKIQPAKLEDSAVYLCASSLGVSGRWNIQYFGAGTRLSVL.